This T cell receptor (beta chain) emerged from a study of regulatory T cells in long-lasting Graves disease. The time point is: newly diagnosed GD, antithyroid drugs for less than 3 months. Generation of the TCR library employed RNA extracted from PBMCs. EDTA tubes collected roughly 9 milliliters of peripheral blood. V shed 0 bases and J shed 6 bases, with 9 bases lying between them. Germline CDR1 is SQVTM and CDR2 is ANQGSEA. The CDR3 runs 12 residues. Study-level results: Persistent patients shared some 2,900 public clonotypes among themselves. Newly diagnosed patients shared fewer, at about a thousand.

Many counts were recorded for this clonotype. The antigen remains undetermined. Researchers made TCR beta libraries by using iRepertoire HTBI primers and running Arm-PCR on CDR3 regions. TCRdb redid the calling of the multiplex PCR reads with MiXCR, one entry per CDR3 protein. The table includes 350,000 to 550,000 distinct CDR3 sequences, less than 20% detected once. A further study also used this sample, focusing on T cells in Graves' hyperthyroidism and ophthalmopathy. That investigation notes: Graves' hyperthyroidism is called stable when ophthalmopathy does not progress within 18 months. First-round RT-PCR targeting the TCR CDR3 was performed with the HTBI primer set.

The V call is TRBV29-1, the J call TRBJ2-7; unclear D gene. The source is a woman aged 18-35 years with Graves disease. The sample consisted of peripheral blood mononuclear cells (PBMCs), taken at new diagnosis, from a patient treated with antithyroid drugs. The CDR3 reads CSVEESRREQYF. CDR3 bases: TGCAGCGTTGAAGAATCGCGGCGCGAGCAGTACTTC.